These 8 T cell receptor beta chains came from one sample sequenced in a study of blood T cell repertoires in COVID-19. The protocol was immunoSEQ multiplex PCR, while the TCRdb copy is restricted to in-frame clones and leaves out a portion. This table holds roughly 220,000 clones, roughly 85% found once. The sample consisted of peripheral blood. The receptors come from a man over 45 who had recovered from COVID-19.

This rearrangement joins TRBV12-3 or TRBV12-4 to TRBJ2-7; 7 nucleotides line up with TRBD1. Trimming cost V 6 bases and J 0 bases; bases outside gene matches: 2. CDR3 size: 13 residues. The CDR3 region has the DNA TGTGCCAGCAGAGACAGGGTCTCCTACGAGCAGTACTTC. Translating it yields CASRDRVSYEQYF.

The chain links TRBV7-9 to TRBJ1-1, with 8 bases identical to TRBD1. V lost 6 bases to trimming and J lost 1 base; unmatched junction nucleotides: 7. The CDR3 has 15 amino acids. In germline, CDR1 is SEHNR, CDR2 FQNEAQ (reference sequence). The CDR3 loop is CASSPGDRGNTEAFF. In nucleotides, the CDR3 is TGTGCCAGCAGTCCAGGCGACAGGGGGAACACTGAAGCTTTCTTT.

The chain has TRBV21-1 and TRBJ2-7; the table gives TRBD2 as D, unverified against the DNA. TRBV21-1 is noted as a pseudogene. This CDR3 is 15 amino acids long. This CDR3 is CASRITSGDSYEQYF. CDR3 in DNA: TGTGCCAGCAGGATTACTAGCGGGGACTCCTACGAGCAGTACTTC.

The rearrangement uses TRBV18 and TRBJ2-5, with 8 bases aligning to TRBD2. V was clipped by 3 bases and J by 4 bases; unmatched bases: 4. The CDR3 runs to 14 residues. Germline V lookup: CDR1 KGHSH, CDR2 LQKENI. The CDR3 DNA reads TGTGCCAGCTCACCCCAAGCGGGAGTAGAGACCCAGTACTTC. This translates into CASSPQAGVETQYF. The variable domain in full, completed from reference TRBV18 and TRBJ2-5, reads NAGVMQNPRHLVRRRGQEARLRCSPMKGHSHVYWYRQLPEEGLKFMVYLQKENIIDESGMPKERFSAEFPKEGPSILRIQQVVRGDSAAYFCASSPQAGVETQYFGPGTRLLVL.

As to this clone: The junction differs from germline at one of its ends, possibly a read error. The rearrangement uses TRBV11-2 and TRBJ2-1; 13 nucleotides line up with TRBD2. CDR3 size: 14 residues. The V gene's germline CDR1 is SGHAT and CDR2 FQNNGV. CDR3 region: CASSSGLAGRRLVF. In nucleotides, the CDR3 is TGTGCCAGCAGCTCGGGACTAGCGGGACGGAGATTGGTCTTC.

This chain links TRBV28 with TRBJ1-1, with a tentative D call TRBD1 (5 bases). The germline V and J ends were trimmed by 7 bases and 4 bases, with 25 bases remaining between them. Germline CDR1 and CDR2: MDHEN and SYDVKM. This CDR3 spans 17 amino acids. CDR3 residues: CASKQYRGGTGSTEAFF. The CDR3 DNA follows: TGTGCCAGCAAGCAGTATCGGGGGGGAACGGGTAGCACTGAAGCTTTCTTT.

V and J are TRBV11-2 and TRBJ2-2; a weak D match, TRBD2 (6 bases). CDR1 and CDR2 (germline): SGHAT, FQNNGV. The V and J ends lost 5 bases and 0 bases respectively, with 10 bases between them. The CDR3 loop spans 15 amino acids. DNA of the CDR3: TGTGCCAGCAGCAAGCTAGCGACGAACACCGGGGAGCTGTTTTTT. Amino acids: CASSKLATNTGELFF. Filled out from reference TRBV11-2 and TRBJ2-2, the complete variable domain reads EAGVAQSPRYKIIEKRQSVAFWCNPISGHATLYWYQQILGQGPKLLIQFQNNGVVDDSQLPKDRFSAERLKGVDSTLKIQPAKLEDSAVYLCASSKLATNTGELFFGEGSRLTVL.

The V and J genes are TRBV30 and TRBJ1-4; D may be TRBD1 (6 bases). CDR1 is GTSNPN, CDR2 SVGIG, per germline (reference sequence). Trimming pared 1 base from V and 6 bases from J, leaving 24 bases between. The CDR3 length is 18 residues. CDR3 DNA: TGTGCCTGGAGTGAAGGCCCAACCACGGACAGAATTTATGAAAAACTGTTTTTT. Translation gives CAWSEGPTTDRIYEKLFF.